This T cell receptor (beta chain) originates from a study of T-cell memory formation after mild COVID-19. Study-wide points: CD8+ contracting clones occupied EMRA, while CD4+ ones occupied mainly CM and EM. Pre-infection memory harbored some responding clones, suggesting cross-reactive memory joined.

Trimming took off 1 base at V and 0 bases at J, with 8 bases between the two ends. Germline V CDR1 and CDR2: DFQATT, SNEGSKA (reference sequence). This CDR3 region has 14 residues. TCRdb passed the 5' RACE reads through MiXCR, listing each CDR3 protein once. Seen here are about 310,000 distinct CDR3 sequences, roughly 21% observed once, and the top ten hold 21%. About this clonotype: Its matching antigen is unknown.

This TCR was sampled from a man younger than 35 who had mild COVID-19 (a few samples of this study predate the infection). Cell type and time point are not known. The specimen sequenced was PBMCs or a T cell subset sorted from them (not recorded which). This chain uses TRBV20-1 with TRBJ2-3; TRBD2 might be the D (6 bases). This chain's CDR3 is CSARAGTSTDTQYF. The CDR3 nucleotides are TGCAGTGCTAGAGCGGGGACTAGCACAGATACGCAGTATTTT.